This paragraph reports one TCR beta chain. Its antigen is currently unknown. This specimen belongs to a study of cytomegalovirus exposure and HLA in healthy donors. Whole-study findings and limits: TCR beta chains associated with HLA were, in a later analysis, more clonally expanded than equally common others. Analysis performed later found around 15,000 TCR beta sequences associated with HLA alleles at 0.05 false discovery rate.

Primers included in the PCR were 60 Vbeta and 13 Jbeta primers. TCRdb keeps only in-frame clones here, not all; method: immunoSEQ multiplex PCR. The sample data list roughly 33,000 clones. V shed 6 bases, J shed 3 bases, and the junction held 18 bases outside the gene matches. Germline loops: CDR1 MDHEN, CDR2 SYDVKM. The CDR3 has 18 residues. This clonotype was obtained from a woman aged 40 to 55 in good health and CMV-seropositive. Sequencing was performed on PBMCs. The chain links TRBV28 to TRBJ2-3, with 7 bases that match TRBD2. The CDR3 DNA sequence: TGTGCCAGCAGGGGAGGGCCGACCGGGGCATCCCATACAGATACGCAGTATTTT. This translates into CASRGGPTGASHTDTQYF.